This T cell receptor (beta chain) came from a study of blood T cell repertoires in COVID-19. Across the whole study: Sites in the United States, Italy and Spain provided acute and convalescent COVID-19 samples. Sources were T cells, B-cell-depleted T cells, or PBMCs; the material itself was cDNA or gDNA.

Comments on this clone: Relative to the germline gene, one junction end is altered; a read error may explain this.

The germline V gene has CDR1 MNHNS and CDR2 SASEGT. There are 12 residues in the CDR3. Under the authors' procedure: Estimates of nucleated cell counts were drawn from the amplification of reference gene primers. Repertoires were generated with immunoSEQ multiplex PCR, while TCRdb's copy carries only in-frame clones and drops some. V and J calls and clone size are those listed in that table; D and trimming were worked out from the DNA. This table has 240,000 or so clones, approximately 83% appearing once. This receptor was taken from a woman in her twenties or thirties who had recovered from COVID-19. Source material: peripheral blood. V gene TRBV6-1 combines with J gene TRBJ2-7; D is possibly TRBD1 (5 bases). Written as DNA, the CDR3 is TGTGCCAGCAGTGAAGTTCCAGGGCGAAGGAACTTC. Amino acids: CASSEVPGRRNF.